These 25 T cell receptor beta chains share one sample of origin, sequenced in a study of regulatory T cells in long-lasting Graves disease. Time point here: newly diagnosed GD, antithyroid drugs for less than 3 months. Researchers made the TCR library from RNA that was extracted from PBMCs. CDR3-region Arm-PCR and iRepertoire HTBI primers produced the TCR beta libraries. MiXCR, run by TCRdb on the multiplex PCR reads, gives a single entry per CDR3 protein. The sample lists about 400,000 distinct CDR3 sequences; 15% were seen once. This same sample was also taken into another study, of T cells in Graves' hyperthyroidism and ophthalmopathy.

Source: peripheral blood mononuclear cells (PBMCs), taken at new diagnosis, from a patient treated with antithyroid drugs. The receptors stem from a woman aged 40 to 49 with Graves disease.

As to this clonotype: This clone may be a read error of a much larger clone one base away. The rearrangement joins TRBV3-1 to TRBJ2-1, with D possibly TRBD2 on 7 matching bases. V was pared by 2 bases and J by 8 bases, with 16 bases between. Germline V gives CDR1 LGHDT, CDR2 YNNKEL (reference sequence). There are 15 residues in the CDR3. The CDR3 protein is CASSQIQGGGDEQFF. As DNA, the CDR3 is TGTGCCAGCAGCCAAATACAGGGTGGGGGGGATGAGCAGTTCTTC.

The chain uses TRBV5-6 and TRBJ2-1; D is tentatively TRBD1 or TRBD2 (6 bases each). V was clipped by 4 bases and J by 4 bases, with 12 bases between them. Germline V gene data show CDR1 as SGHDT and CDR2 as YYEEEE. This CDR3 is built from 14 residues. CDR3 bases: TGTGCCAGCAGCCAAGGGGGACTTTACAATGAGCAGTTCTTC. Its translation is CASSQGGLYNEQFF.

This clonotype was detected a few times. This sequence joins TRBV5-1 and TRBJ1-1; TRBD1 is a possible D gene (6 bases). Per the germline V gene, CDR1 is SGHRS and CDR2 is YFSETQ. CDR3 size: 14 residues. Trimming removed 1 base from V and 1 base from J, with 8 bases in between. The CDR3 bases are TGCGCCAGCAGCTTGAACAGGGAGAACACTGAAGCTTTCTTT. It translates to CASSLNRENTEAFF.

This clonotype has just a few counts. The chain links TRBV20-1 to TRBJ2-2; 7 bases line up with TRBD1. The CDR3 is 15 amino acids. Losses at the gene ends were 0 bases for V and 3 bases for J; bases not matched to a gene: 4. The germline CDR1 and CDR2 sequences are DFQATT and SNEGSKA (reference sequence). DNA for the CDR3: TGCAGTGCTAGAGAAGACAGGGCGGACACCGGGGAGCTGTTTTTT. Its protein product is CSAREDRADTGELFF.

The chain uses TRBV7-9 and TRBJ2-7; TRBD2 matches 9 bases. CDR3 length: 14 amino acids. Germline-derived CDR1 and CDR2 are SEHNR and FQNEAQ (reference sequence). Losses at the gene ends were 3 bases for V and 3 bases for J; bases not matched to a gene: 3. The CDR3 sequence: CASSLLAGNYEQYF. The CDR3 coding sequence is TGTGCCAGCAGCTTGCTAGCGGGGAACTACGAGCAGTACTTC. Together with reference TRBV7-9 and TRBJ2-7, the CDR3 gives the full variable domain: DTGVSQNPRHKITKRGQNVTFRCDPISEHNRLYWYRQTLGQGPEFLTYFQNEAQLEKSRLLSDRFSAERPKGSFSTLEIQRTEQGDSAMYLCASSLLAGNYEQYFGPGTRLTVT.

The chain employs TRBV27 and TRBJ2-7; TRBD2 agrees at 10 bases. Germline CDR1 and CDR2: MNHEY and SMNVEV (reference sequence). J was trimmed by 4 bases and V by 4 bases; bases with no gene match: 10. The CDR3 contains 16 residues. In DNA, the CDR3 is TGTGCCAGCAGTTCCCTGGCTAGCGGGAGCCAATACGAGCAGTACTTC. Translated: CASSSLASGSQYEQYF.

This clonotype was found once. The germline gene is not matched at one end of the junction; a read error may be the cause. The rearrangement uses TRBV19 and TRBJ2-7, with D possibly being TRBD1 (6 bases). CDR1 and CDR2 (germline): LNHDA, SQIVND (reference sequence). There are 12 residues in the CDR3. The CDR3 region is CAISKQGGEQYF. The CDR3 region has the DNA TGTGCCATTAGTAAACAGGGTGGCGAGCAGTACTTC.

This clonotype was recorded many times. This chain uses TRBV28 with TRBJ1-1, with 8 bases identical to TRBD1. The CDR3 loop spans 13 amino acids. With 7 bases clipped from V and 5 bases from J, the junction kept 6 bases outside the gene matches. In germline, CDR1 is MDHEN, CDR2 SYDVKM. The DNA of the CDR3 is TGTGCCAGCATTCGACAGGGGAATACTGAAGCTTTCTTT. The encoded protein is CASIRQGNTEAFF.

This clonotype was seen ten or more times. V is TRBV5-1 and J is TRBJ2-2; 11 bases line up with TRBD2. The length of the CDR3 is 16 residues. Germline-derived CDR1 and CDR2 are SGHRS and YFSETQ. Trimming removed 3 bases from V and 3 bases from J; junction bases left unmatched: 4. CDR3 coding DNA: TGCGCCAGCAGCTGGACTAGCGGGCCTTACACCGGGGAGCTGTTTTTT. Amino acids: CASSWTSGPYTGELFF.

This clonotype was seen at least ten times. The V and J genes are TRBV11-1 and TRBJ2-1; 7 bases fit TRBD1. The CDR3 covers 14 residues. Germline lookup yields CDR1 SGHAT and CDR2 FQDESV (reference sequence). The J segment lost 2 bases and the V segment lost 6 bases, leaving 4 bases of the junction unmatched. As DNA, the CDR3 is TGTGCCAGCAGTAAGGGGGCAACCTACAATGAGCAGTTCTTC. This encodes CASSKGATYNEQFF.

With regard to this clonotype: It differs at one base from a far larger clone, so likely a read error. J is TRBJ2-1 and V is TRBV10-3; 10 bases agree with TRBD2. The germline CDR1 and CDR2 sequences are ENHRY and SYGVKD. The CDR3 sequence is 22 residues long. V lost 0 bases to trimming and J lost 10 bases; unmatched junction nucleotides: 27. CDR3 sequence (DNA): TGTGCCATCAGTGAGTCTGCCCGAGAACAACTAGCGGGAACCCCCAGCTCCTACGAGCAGTTCTTC. It codes for CAISESAREQLAGTPSSYEQFF.

In the case of this clonotype: This clone may be a read error of a much larger clone one base away. The CDR3: CASSLGWNTGELFF. The CDR3 nucleotides are TGTGCCAGCAGCTTAGGATGGAACACCGGGGAGCTGTTTTTT. V is TRBV7-9 and J is TRBJ2-2, with no clear D. The CDR3 is made up of 14 amino acids. The V gene lost 1 base and the J gene lost 1 base, with 4 bases spanning the gap. Germline CDR1 SEHNR, CDR2 FQNEAQ (reference sequence).

The chain carries TRBV30 and TRBJ1-2; no clear D gene. Deletions cut 2 bases from V and 1 base from J, with 8 bases between. The germline V gene encodes CDR1 GTSNPN and CDR2 SVGIG (reference sequence). The CDR3 consists of 13 residues. CDR3 protein: CAWSPGVNYGYTF. The CDR3 DNA reads as TGTGCCTGGAGTCCTGGGGTTAACTATGGCTACACCTTC.

This clonotype appeared many times. The gene calls are TRBV28 and TRBJ2-3; 9 bases agree with TRBD2. This CDR3 spans 17 amino acids. CDR1 is MDHEN and CDR2 is SYDVKM in the germline V gene. J was trimmed by 0 bases and V by 6 bases; bases with no gene match: 10. The DNA for the CDR3 is TGTGCCAGCAGACCAATGACTAGCGGCACTAGCACAGATACGCAGTATTTT. Amino acids: CASRPMTSGTSTDTQYF.

This chain links TRBV20-1 with TRBJ2-7; 14 positions agree with TRBD2. The CDR3 is made up of 14 amino acids. Looked up from germline, CDR1 is DFQATT and CDR2 is SNEGSKA (reference sequence). Trimming took 6 bases from V and 3 from J; bases not matched to a gene: 4. The CDR3 spells CSAGTSGSYYEQYF. The CDR3 DNA sequence: TGCAGTGCCGGGACTAGCGGGAGCTACTACGAGCAGTACTTC.

This clonotype was seen many times. The CDR3 bases are TGCGCCAGCAGCTTGGCCAGGACGGCTGCAGAGGGCTACACCTTC. As protein: CASSLARTAAEGYTF. V and J are TRBV5-1 and TRBJ1-2, with D unclear. The CDR3 has 15 amino acids. Germline CDR1 SGHRS, CDR2 YFSETQ. The V end was cut by 0 bases, the J end by 8 bases, with 17 bases between. Variable domain in full (rest from reference TRBV5-1 and TRBJ1-2): KAGVTQTPRYLIKTRGQQVTLSCSPISGHRSVSWYQQTPGQGLQFLFEYFSETQRNKGNFPGRFSGRQFSNSRSEMNVSTLELGDSALYLCASSLARTAAEGYTFGSGTRLTVV.

The chain is built from TRBV27 and TRBJ2-2; 11 bases are shared with TRBD2. J was trimmed by 1 base and V by 0 bases; bases with no gene match: 7. This CDR3 contains 19 residues. Germline-derived CDR1 and CDR2 are MNHEY and SMNVEV (reference sequence). In nucleotides, the CDR3 is TGTGCCAGCAGTTTATCGACTAGCGGGATGTATTGGAACACCGGGGAGCTGTTTTTT. Translation: CASSLSTSGMYWNTGELFF.

This clonotype was seen at least ten times. The chain links TRBV5-1 to TRBJ2-7, with 11 positions matching TRBD1. After removal of 6 bases from V and 5 bases from J, the junction contained 4 bases not matched to a gene. This CDR3 is 13 amino acids long. In germline, CDR1 is SGHRS, CDR2 YFSETQ. The CDR3 nucleotides are TGCGCCAGCACCAAGGGACAGGGGGACGAGCAGTACTTC. Protein: CASTKGQGDEQYF. Looking up the rest from reference TRBV5-1 and TRBJ2-7 gives the full variable domain: KAGVTQTPRYLIKTRGQQVTLSCSPISGHRSVSWYQQTPGQGLQFLFEYFSETQRNKGNFPGRFSGRQFSNSRSEMNVSTLELGDSALYLCASTKGQGDEQYFGPGTRLTVT.

This clonotype occurred many times. The V and J genes are TRBV28 and TRBJ1-1; no definite D call. Germline loops: CDR1 MDHEN, CDR2 SYDVKM. The ends were cut back, 1 base at V and 5 bases at J, with 11 bases in the middle. This CDR3 has 14 residues. As DNA, the CDR3 is TGTGCCAGCAGTTTATCCTATCGTGGGACTGAAGCTTTCTTT. Its protein is CASSLSYRGTEAFF.

Many counts were recorded for this clonotype. The chain joins TRBV3-1 to TRBJ1-1; no definite D call. Germline CDR1 LGHDT, CDR2 YNNKEL (reference sequence). CDR3 length: 16 amino acids. V gave up 0 bases and J gave up 2 bases, with 13 bases separating them. The CDR3 DNA sequence: TGTGCCAGCAGCCAAGAGGGAGGGAGCCTCAACACTGAAGCTTTCTTT. Amino acid sequence: CASSQEGGSLNTEAFF.

This clonotype was observed at least ten times. Written as DNA, the CDR3 is TGTGCCAGCAGTTACGCTAGGACCCCCCTGAGGCCAAACACTGAAGCTTTCTTT. Protein sequence: CASSYARTPLRPNTEAFF. The chain recombines TRBV6-5 with TRBJ1-1; D ambiguous. Per germline, CDR1 MNHEY and CDR2 SVGAGI. With 2 bases removed from V and 2 bases from J, the gap between germline ends came to 21 bases. The CDR3 has 18 amino acids.

The J gene is TRBJ2-7, the V gene TRBV20-1, with TRBD2 identical over 10 bases. V shed 3 bases and J 1 base; nucleotides not matched to a gene: 9. This CDR3 region has 16 residues. Germline loops: CDR1 DFQATT, CDR2 SNEGSKA (reference sequence). CDR3 nucleotides: TGCAGTGCTAGTCCGCCGCTAGCGGGAGCTTCCTACGAGCAGTACTTC. It specifies CSASPPLAGASYEQYF.

The table lists this clonotype with many counts. The genes are TRBV12-5 and TRBJ2-1, with 9 bases matching TRBD2. CDR3 length: 15 amino acids. J was trimmed by 2 bases and V by 4 bases; bases with no gene match: 3. CDR1 is LGHNT, CDR2 FRNRAP, per germline. The CDR3 loop reads CASGWGLATYNEQFF. The CDR3 DNA follows: TGTGCTAGTGGTTGGGGACTAGCTACCTACAATGAGCAGTTCTTC.

This chain joins TRBV20-1 and TRBJ2-5; D possibly corresponds to TRBD2 (6 bases). The CDR3 is 13 residues long. The V gene lost 6 bases and the J gene lost 0 bases, with 11 bases spanning the gap. Germline CDR1 and CDR2: DFQATT and SNEGSKA (reference sequence). The CDR3 spells CSAPGLYQETQYF. CDR3 coding DNA: TGCAGTGCACCGGGACTGTACCAAGAGACCCAGTACTTC.

The V call is TRBV3-1, the J call TRBJ2-5; 7 nucleotides line up with TRBD2. This CDR3 region has 13 residues. Trimming cost V 3 bases and J 6 bases; bases outside gene matches: 4. Germline CDR1 is LGHDT and CDR2 is YNNKEL (reference sequence). CDR3 in DNA: TGTGCCAGCAGCCACGGCGGGAGACAGACCCAGTACTTC. This gives the protein CASSHGGRQTQYF.